This entry lists 3 T cell receptor beta chains sequenced from one sample in a study of cytomegalovirus exposure and HLA in healthy donors. The primer mix had 60 Vbeta and 13 Jbeta primers. This table comes from immunoSEQ multiplex PCR, and its TCRdb copy is limited to in-frame clones, with some not included. The table includes 100,000 to 150,000 clones, roughly four fifths detected once. Source material: PBMCs. Receptor source: a girl aged 2 to 10 in good health and CMV-seronegative.

The chain is built from TRBV6-1 and TRBJ2-1, with D hard to call. Per the germline V gene, CDR1 is MNHNS and CDR2 is SASEGT. Trimming cost V 3 bases and J 9 bases, with 12 bases left between them. This CDR3 is built from 13 residues. Here the CDR3 reads CASSESYGIEQFF. The CDR3 DNA reads TGTGCCAGCAGTGAGAGCTACGGTATTGAGCAGTTCTTC.

The CDR3 region is CASSVLAGVGTDTQYF. CDR3 in DNA: TGTGCCAGCAGCGTTCTAGCGGGAGTTGGCACAGATACGCAGTATTTT. The chain is built from TRBV9 and TRBJ2-3; 10 bases match TRBD2. The ends lost 2 bases at V and 1 base at J; junction bases unmatched: 4. The CDR3 runs to 16 residues. CDR1 SGDLS and CDR2 YYNGEE come from the germline V gene.

CDR3 in DNA: TGTGCCAGCAGCTTAGTGGCAGGGGCCTCTGGAAACACCATATATTTT. Translation: CASSLVAGASGNTIYF. J is TRBJ1-3 and V is TRBV7-2; the D gene is possibly TRBD1 (6 bases). V shed 1 base and J shed 0 bases, with 10 bases lying between them. Per germline, CDR1 SGHTA and CDR2 FQGNSA. This CDR3 is 16 amino acids long.